The clone carrying this T cell receptor beta chain was observed once. The antigen is not known. A much larger clone lies one base from this, so it may be a read error. The CDR3 is made up of 17 amino acids. CDR1 and CDR2 from the germline V gene are SGHVS and FQNEAQ. TCRdb re-called the reads with MiXCR, one entry per CDR3 protein. The sample lists approximately 990,000 distinct CDR3 sequences; 31% were seen once. The source of the sample is a study of T cell repertoires in cytomegalovirus infection. Study summary: The authors relied on CMV epitopes, both recently identified HLA-C-restricted and well-studied HLA-B-restricted. Both a matching HLA type and CMV infection were indicated by public TCR beta signatures. Study observations and caveats: What dominated the ex vivo response were HLA-C-restricted CMV-specific TCR beta clonotypes. Carriers of CMV plus the relevant HLA were identified by cumulative public TCR beta family frequency.

Sample: cultured CD8+ T cells from PBMCs, taken from culture after CMV antigen stimulation. The chain has TRBV7-8 and TRBJ2-1, with TRBD2 identical over 8 bases. This clonotype was obtained from a human donor in good health (CMV status not recorded). Some clones in this sample may be carry-over from other donors' samples. The CDR3 coding sequence is TGTGCCAGCAGCTTAGTAGGTAGGACTAGCCTATACAATGAGCAGCTCTTC. Amino acid sequence: CASSLVGRTSLYNEQLF. The full variable domain, with the rest looked up from reference TRBV7-8 and TRBJ2-1, is GAGVSQSPRYKVAKRGQDVALRCDPISGHVSLFWYQQALGQGPEFLTYFQNEAQLDKSGLPSDRFFAERPEGSVSTLKIQRTQQEDSAVYLCASSLVGRTSLYNEQLFGPGTRLTVL.